The rows below give T cell receptor beta chains drawn from one sample of a study of blood T cell repertoires in COVID-19. Clones were read by immunoSEQ multiplex PCR, and TCRdb kept only the in-frame ones, dropping some. The table shows some 110,000 clones, with 70% to 80% occurring only once. Sequences were obtained from peripheral blood. The receptors were gathered from a man aged 70-80 years with acute or convalescent COVID-19. The CDR3 runs from the conserved cysteine through the conserved F or W. The D gene is left open where the match is weak. Size values are once, few and many counts, or a class for expanded clones, and some rows have none.

>TRBJ1-3|NA|TRBV3-1/TRBV3-2|15|NA
CASSQARSSGNTIYF
TGTGCCAGCAGCCAAGCCCGGTCCTCTGGAAACACCATATATTTT
>TRBJ2-4|NA|TRBV4-1|16|NA
CASSQLAVLAKNIQYF
TGCGCCAGCAGCCAATTAGCGGTCTTAGCCAAAAACATTCAGTACTTC
>TRBJ2-1|NA|TRBV28|19|TRBD2
CASSFGLAGGPAFYNEQFF
TGTGCCAGCAGTTTTGGACTAGCGGGAGGGCCGGCCTTCTACAATGAGCAGTTCTTC
>TRBJ1-6|few|TRBV5-5|12|NA
CASSLVNSPLHF
TGTGCCAGCAGCTTGGTAAATTCACCCCTCCACTTT
>TRBJ2-7|once|TRBV12-3/TRBV12-4|11|NA
CASSLGLAQYF
TGTGCCAGCAGTTTAGGGTTGGCGCAGTACTTC
>TRBJ1-1|NA|TRBV4-3|18|NA
CASSQAIGAFSSEVGAFF
TGCGCCAGCAGCCAAGCAATAGGGGCCTTCTCATCTGAGGTCGGAGCTTTCTTT
>TRBJ1-2|NA|TRBV5-1|14|NA
CASSSSDSHYGYTF
TGCGCCAGCAGCTCGTCAGACTCCCACTATGGCTACACCTTC
>TRBJ2-1|NA|TRBV28|13|NA
CASSQPPIREQFF
TGTGCCAGCAGTCAACCCCCTATACGTGAGCAGTTCTTC
>TRBJ2-7|NA|TRBV29-1|13|NA
CSVGEAVTYEQYF
TGCAGCGTTGGGGAGGCAGTTACCTACGAGCAGTACTTC
>TRBJ2-5|NA|TRBV11-3|13|TRBD2
CASSVGLAQTQYF
TGTGCCAGCAGCGTCGGACTAGCGCAGACCCAGTACTTC
>TRBJ2-7|NA|TRBV28|14|NA
CASSLGTATDEQYF
TGTGCCAGCAGTCTAGGGACTGCTACCGACGAGCAGTACTTC
>TRBJ2-7|few|TRBV7-9|13|TRBD2
CASSSGRDHEQYF
TGTGCCAGCTCCTCGGGGAGGGACCACGAGCAGTACTTC
>TRBJ2-7|NA|TRBV2|14|TRBD1
CASRAWDSSYEQYF
TGTGCCAGCAGAGCTTGGGACAGTTCCTACGAGCAGTACTTC
>TRBJ2-7|NA|TRBV6-5|16|NA
CASSYSFQGPTYEQYF
TGTGCCAGCAGTTACTCGTTCCAGGGTCCTACCTACGAGCAGTACTTC
>TRBJ1-5|NA|TRBV6-2/TRBV6-3|13|TRBD1
CASSLQGNQPQHF
TGTGCCAGCAGTCTACAGGGGAATCAGCCCCAGCATTTT
>TRBJ2-1|NA|TRBV24-1|12|TRBD1
CATSDVDRGRFF
TGTGCCACCAGTGATGTTGACAGGGGCCGTTTCTTC
>TRBJ1-1|NA|TRBV7-3|13|NA
CASSRLVNTEAFF
TGTGCCAGCAGCCGGCTAGTTAACACTGAAGCTTTCTTT
>TRBJ2-7|NA|TRBV6-5|15|TRBD2
CASSPSGTSVREQYF
TGTGCCAGCAGTCCTTCCGGGACTAGCGTGCGCGAGCAGTACTTC
>TRBJ1-1|NA|TRBV5-1|14|TRBD1
CASSFGTGDTEAFF
TGCGCCAGCAGCTTTGGGACAGGGGATACTGAAGCTTTCTTT
>TRBJ2-7|NA|TRBV6-5|13|TRBD1
CASSHDRVYEQYF
TGTGCCAGCAGCCACGACAGGGTCTACGAGCAGTACTTC
>TRBJ2-7|NA|TRBV5-6|16|TRBD2
CASSLYGLAGEDEQYF
TGTGCCAGCAGCTTGTATGGGCTAGCGGGGGAGGACGAGCAGTACTTC
>TRBJ2-3|NA|TRBV6-5|14|TRBD1
CASRGTGGTDTQYF
TGTGCCAGCAGGGGGACAGGGGGCACAGATACGCAGTATTTT
>TRBJ2-2|once|TRBV2|14|NA
CARAQNPNTGELFF
TGTGCCAGGGCCCAGAATCCGAACACCGGGGAGCTGTTTTTT
>TRBJ2-3|few|TRBV7-2|15|NA
CASSSDGPSTDTQYF
TGTGCCAGCAGCAGCGACGGTCCTAGCACAGATACGCAGTATTTT
>TRBJ2-7|NA|TRBV7-9|15|TRBD1
CASSQTGGAGYEQYF
TGTGCCAGCAGCCAAACAGGGGGCGCTGGCTACGAGCAGTACTTC
>TRBJ2-2|NA|TRBV7-7|14|NA
CASSVSRGSGELFF
TGTGCCAGCAGCGTATCCAGGGGTTCCGGGGAGCTGTTTTTT
>TRBJ2-1|NA|TRBV7-9|14|TRBD2
CASTREAAYNEQFF
TGTGCCAGCACACGGGAGGCGGCCTACAATGAGCAGTTCTTC
>TRBJ2-7|NA|TRBV7-3|12|NA
CASSTGRGGQYF
TGTGCCAGCAGCACTGGAAGGGGCGGGCAGTACTTC
>TRBJ2-3|few|TRBV18|13|TRBD1
CASSPSGGDTQYF
TGTGCCAGCTCACCGTCAGGGGGAGATACGCAGTATTTT
>TRBJ1-2|NA|TRBV5-8|15|NA
CASSPRTGGYYGYTF
TGTGCCAGCAGCCCGCGGACCGGGGGATACTATGGCTACACCTTC
>TRBJ2-7|NA|TRBV7-9|15|NA
CASSRRSGTPYEQYF
TGTGCCAGCAGCCGACGCTCCGGGACTCCCTACGAGCAGTACTTC
>TRBJ1-3|NA|TRBV28|13|TRBD1
CASSTGTANTIYF
TGTGCCAGCAGCACCGGGACAGCAAACACCATATATTTT
>TRBJ1-2|NA|TRBV20-1|14|TRBD1
CSASMTGGGYGYTF
TGCAGTGCTAGTATGACAGGGGGCGGCTATGGCTACACCTTC
>TRBJ2-5|NA|TRBV28|14|NA
CASSLGEGQETQYF
TGTGCCAGCAGTTTAGGAGAGGGTCAGGAGACCCAGTACTTC
>TRBJ2-4|few|TRBV6-5|15|NA
CASSYSQGATDIQYF
TGTGCCAGCAGTTACTCGCAAGGGGCCACGGACATTCAGTACTTC
>TRBJ1-5|few|TRBV9|14|NA
CASSVEGSNQPQHF
TGTGCCAGCAGCGTAGAGGGGAGCAATCAGCCCCAGCATTTT
>TRBJ2-7|NA|TRBV2|13|NA
CASTWGLHYEQYF
TGTGCCAGCACCTGGGGGCTCCACTACGAGCAGTACTTC
>TRBJ2-5|few|TRBV3-1/TRBV3-2|14|TRBD2
CASSQDGRRETQYF
TGTGCCAGCAGCCAAGACGGGAGGAGGGAGACCCAGTACTTC
>TRBJ1-1|NA|TRBV4-3|16|NA
CASSRGRGMDNTEAFF
TGCGCCAGCAGCCGCGGCCGGGGGATGGATAACACTGAAGCTTTCTTT
>TRBJ2-2|NA|TRBV5-5|15|NA
CASSLRTLNTGELFF
TGTGCCAGCAGCTTGAGGACTTTGAACACCGGGGAGCTGTTTTTT
>TRBJ1-2|NA|TRBV7-9|13|TRBD1
CASSPGQRYGYTF
TGTGCCAGCTCACCGGGACAGCGCTATGGCTACACCTTC
>TRBJ2-1|NA|TRBV5-6|12|NA
CASSLWQGEGFF
TGTGCCAGCAGCCTGTGGCAGGGCGAAGGGTTCTTC
>TRBJ2-3|NA|TRBV9|17|TRBD2
CASSVTTSAGLVNTQYF
TGTGCCAGCAGCGTTACCACTAGCGCGGGGCTGGTTAATACGCAGTATTTT
>TRBJ1-2|NA|TRBV9|14|NA
CASSSHTGGYGYTF
TGTGCCAGCAGCTCGCACACGGGAGGCTATGGCTACACCTTC
>TRBJ2-2|NA|TRBV28|15|NA
CASRPRQTNTGELFF
TGTGCCAGCAGACCTCGACAGACGAACACCGGGGAGCTGTTTTTT
>TRBJ2-7|NA|TRBV4-2|15|NA
CASSQEGLGGYEQYF
TGTGCCAGCAGCCAAGAAGGCCTGGGGGGATACGAGCAGTACTTC
>TRBJ2-7|NA|TRBV19|13|TRBD1
CASTGQGAPEQYF
TGTGCCAGTACCGGACAGGGGGCCCCCGAGCAGTACTTC
>TRBJ1-1|NA|TRBV18|12|NA
CASSQGTAEAFF
TGTGCCAGCTCACAGGGGACTGCCGAAGCTTTCTTT
>TRBJ2-7|once|TRBV2|15|NA
CASSLEGALTYEQYF
TGTGCCAGCAGCCTCGAAGGGGCCCTAACCTACGAGCAGTACTTC
>TRBJ2-6|NA|TRBV7-9|13|TRBD1
CASSFYRGLVLTF
TGTGCCAGCAGCTTCTACAGGGGTCTCGTCCTGACTTTC